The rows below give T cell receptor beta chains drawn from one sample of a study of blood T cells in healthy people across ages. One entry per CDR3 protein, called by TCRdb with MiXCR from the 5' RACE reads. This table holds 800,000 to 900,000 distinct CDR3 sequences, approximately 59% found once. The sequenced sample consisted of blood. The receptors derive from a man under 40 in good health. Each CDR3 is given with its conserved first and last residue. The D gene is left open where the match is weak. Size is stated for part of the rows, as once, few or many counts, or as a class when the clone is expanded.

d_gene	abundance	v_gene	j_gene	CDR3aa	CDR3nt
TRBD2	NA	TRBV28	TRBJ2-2	CASSTSLAGPTGELFF	TGTGCCAGCAGTACTAGCCTAGCGGGGCCCACCGGGGAGCTGTTTTTT
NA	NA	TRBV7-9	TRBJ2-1	CASSRTLQGFEQFF	TGTGCCAGCAGCCGAACGCTACAGGGATTCGAGCAGTTCTTC
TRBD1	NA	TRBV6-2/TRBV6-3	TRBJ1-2	CASSWTRQGENSYGYTF	TGTGCCAGCAGTTGGACCCGACAGGGGGAAAATAGCTATGGCTACACCTTC
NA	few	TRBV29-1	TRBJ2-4	CSVIQGSAAKNIQYF	TGCAGCGTTATACAAGGATCCGCGGCCAAAAACATTCAGTACTTC
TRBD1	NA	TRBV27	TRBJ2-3	CASSPLTGYPSTDTQYF	TGTGCCAGCAGTCCCCTGACAGGGTATCCTAGCACAGATACGCAGTATTTT
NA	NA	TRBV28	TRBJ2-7	CASSQRPRHEQYF	TGTGCCAGCAGTCAGCGTCCCCGACACGAGCAGTACTTC
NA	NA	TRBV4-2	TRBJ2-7	CASSQQARYEEGPYEQYF	TGTGCCAGCAGCCAACAGGCCAGGTACGAGGAGGGCCCCTACGAGCAGTACTTC
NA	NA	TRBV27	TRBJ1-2	CASSLTERYGYTF	TGTGCCAGCAGTTTGACAGAAAGATATGGCTACACCTTC
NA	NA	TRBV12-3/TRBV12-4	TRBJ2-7	CASSLRRGEQYF	TGTGCCAGCAGTTTAAGGCGGGGCGAGCAGTACTTC
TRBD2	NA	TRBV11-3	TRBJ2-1	CASSLLPGLAGGYNEQFF	TGTGCCAGCAGCTTACTTCCCGGACTAGCGGGGGGATACAATGAGCAGTTCTTC
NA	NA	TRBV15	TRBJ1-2	CATSRAWTLSNYGYTF	TGTGCCACCAGCAGAGCGTGGACACTGTCTAACTATGGCTACACCTTC
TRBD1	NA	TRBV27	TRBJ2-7	CASSFSTGREQYF	TGTGCCAGCAGTTTTTCGACAGGGCGCGAGCAGTACTTC
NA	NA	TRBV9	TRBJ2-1	CASSVGLRADKQFF	TGTGCCAGCAGCGTAGGTCTAAGGGCAGATAAGCAGTTCTTC
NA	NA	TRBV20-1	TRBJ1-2	CSARVQGPKDGYTF	TGCAGTGCTAGAGTGCAAGGTCCAAAGGATGGCTACACCTTC
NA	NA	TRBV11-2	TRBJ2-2	CASRSGQLGTGELFF	TGTGCCAGCAGGTCCGGGCAGCTGGGCACCGGGGAGCTGTTTTTT
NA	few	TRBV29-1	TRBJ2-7	CSGTVSGDEQYF	TGCAGCGGGACCGTGTCGGGGGACGAGCAGTACTTC
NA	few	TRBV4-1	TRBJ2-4	CASSQRGAMAKNIQYF	TGCGCCAGCAGCCAGAGAGGTGCTATGGCCAAAAACATTCAGTACTTC
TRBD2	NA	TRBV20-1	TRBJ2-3	CSATGLAGLPNTDTQYF	TGCAGTGCTACGGGACTAGCGGGGCTACCTAACACAGATACGCAGTATTTT
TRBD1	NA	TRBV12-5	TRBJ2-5	CASGPGTDQGTQYF	TGTGCTAGTGGACCGGGGACAGATCAAGGGACCCAGTACTTC
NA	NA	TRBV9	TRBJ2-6	CASSVLWTEEISGANVLTF	TGTGCCAGCAGCGTACTCTGGACAGAGGAGATCTCTGGGGCCAACGTCCTGACTTTC
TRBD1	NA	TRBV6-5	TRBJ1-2	CASSLDRTPYGYTF	TGTGCCAGCAGTTTGGACAGGACCCCCTATGGCTACACCTTC
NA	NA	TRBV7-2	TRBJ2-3	CASSFRSGGPTDTQYF	TGTGCCAGCAGCTTTAGGTCGGGGGGCCCCACAGATACGCAGTATTTT
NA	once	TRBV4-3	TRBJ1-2	CASSHIGGEWDGYTF	TGCGCCAGCAGCCACATCGGTGGGGAATGGGATGGCTACACCTTC
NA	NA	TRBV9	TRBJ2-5	CASSEGTAQGETQYF	TGTGCCAGCAGCGAGGGGACTGCCCAGGGGGAGACCCAGTACTTC
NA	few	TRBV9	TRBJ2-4	CASSGPSEGIQYF	TGTGCCAGCAGCGGGCCCTCCGAGGGCATTCAGTACTTC
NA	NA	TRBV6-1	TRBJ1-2	CASSEARRAGGYTF	TGTGCCAGCAGTGAAGCCCGGCGGGCTGGCGGCTACACCTTC
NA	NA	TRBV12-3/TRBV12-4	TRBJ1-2	CASTQGNNYGYTF	TGTGCCAGCACCCAGGGGAATAACTATGGCTACACCTTC
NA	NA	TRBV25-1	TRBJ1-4	CASSDRGNQAHEKLFF	TGTGCCAGCAGTGATCGGGGCAACCAAGCACATGAAAAACTGTTTTTT
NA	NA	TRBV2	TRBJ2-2	CASSEHKLLDANTGELFF	TGTGCCAGCAGTGAGCACAAACTATTAGACGCGAACACCGGGGAGCTGTTTTTT
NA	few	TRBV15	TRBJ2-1	CATSSPLSGSHNEQFF	TGTGCCACCAGCAGCCCCCTTAGCGGATCTCACAATGAGCAGTTCTTC
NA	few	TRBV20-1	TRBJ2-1	CSASILASYNEQFF	TGCAGTGCTAGTATTCTGGCCTCCTACAATGAGCAGTTCTTC
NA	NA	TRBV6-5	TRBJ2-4	CASSYGPLYDGQYF	TGTGCCAGCAGTTACGGGCCTCTCTACGATGGGCAGTACTTC
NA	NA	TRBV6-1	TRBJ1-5	CASSEGNRNQPQHF	TGTGCCAGCAGTGAGGGAAACAGAAATCAGCCCCAGCATTTT
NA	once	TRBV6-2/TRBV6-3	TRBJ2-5	CASSSPIQETQYF	TGTGCCAGCAGCAGCCCGATCCAAGAGACCCAGTACTTC
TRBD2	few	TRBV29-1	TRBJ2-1	CSHSGGLAGVGEQFF	TGCAGCCACTCAGGTGGACTAGCGGGGGTAGGGGAGCAGTTCTTC
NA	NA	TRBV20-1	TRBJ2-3	CSAGIKTDRPYTDTQYF	TGCAGTGCTGGTATTAAAACTGACAGGCCCTACACAGATACGCAGTATTTT
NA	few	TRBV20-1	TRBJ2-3	CSASPGDSTDTQYF	TGCAGTGCTAGTCCGGGGGATAGCACAGATACGCAGTATTTT
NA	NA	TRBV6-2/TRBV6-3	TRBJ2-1	CASSDPGAYNEQFF	TGTGCCAGCAGTGACCCGGGGGCCTACAATGAGCAGTTCTTC
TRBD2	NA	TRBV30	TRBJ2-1	CAWSMLAGGYNEQFF	TGTGCCTGGAGCATGTTAGCGGGGGGATACAATGAGCAGTTCTTC
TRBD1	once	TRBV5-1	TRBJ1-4	CASSLSGTGEPPNEKLFF	TGCGCCAGCAGCCTATCCGGGACAGGGGAGCCGCCTAATGAAAAACTGTTTTTT
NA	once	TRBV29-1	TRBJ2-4	CSVEESRYNEQYF	TGCAGCGTTGAGGAGAGCAGGTACAATGAGCAGTACTTC
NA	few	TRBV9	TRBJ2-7	CASSVGLAVTYEQYF	TGTGCCAGCAGCGTAGGCCTAGCAGTAACCTACGAGCAGTACTTC
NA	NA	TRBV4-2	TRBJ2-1	CASSQGEADSYNEQFF	TGTGCCAGCAGCCAAGGGGAGGCGGACTCCTACAATGAGCAGTTCTTC
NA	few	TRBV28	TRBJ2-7	CASSQPGQTSEQYF	TGTGCCAGCAGTCAACCGGGACAGACTAGCGAGCAGTACTTC
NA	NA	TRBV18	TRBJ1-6	CASSSPRDTNSPLHF	TGTGCCAGCTCATCTCCCCGGGACACGAATTCACCCCTCCACTTT
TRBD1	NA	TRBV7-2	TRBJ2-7	CASTRDSLYEQYF	TGTGCCAGCACCCGGGACAGCCTCTACGAGCAGTACTTC
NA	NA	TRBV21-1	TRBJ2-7	CASREGQGYEQYF	TGTGCCAGCAGAGAGGGACAGGGATACGAGCAGTACTTC
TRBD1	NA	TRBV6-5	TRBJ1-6	CASRPTGEDSPLHF	TGTGCCAGCAGACCAACAGGGGAGGACTCACCCCTCCACTTT
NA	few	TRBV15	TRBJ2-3	CATRDERFDDTQYF	TGTGCCACCAGGGATGAGAGGTTTGATGATACGCAGTATTTT
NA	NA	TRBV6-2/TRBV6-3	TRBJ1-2	CATTLIPNRNYGYTF	TGTGCCACAACCCTCATACCCAACAGGAACTATGGCTACACCTTC
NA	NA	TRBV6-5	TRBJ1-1	CASSYSSGVGEAFF	TGTGCCAGCAGTTACTCGTCAGGGGTGGGTGAAGCTTTCTTT
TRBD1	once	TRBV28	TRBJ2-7	CASRPRQGEQYF	TGTGCCAGCAGACCGAGACAGGGCGAGCAGTACTTC
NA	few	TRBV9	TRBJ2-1	CASSVIMERGDEQFF	TGTGCCAGCAGCGTAATCATGGAAAGAGGGGATGAGCAGTTCTTC
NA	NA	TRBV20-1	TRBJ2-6	CSARALRPSNVLTF	TGCAGTGCTAGGGCCCTCAGACCCTCCAACGTCCTGACTTTC